This TCR beta chain was obtained from a study of blood T cell repertoires in COVID-19. This clone turned up a few times. Under the authors' procedure: The authors estimated nucleated cell counts from reference gene primer amplification. The assay was immunoSEQ multiplex PCR, and TCRdb's table has in-frame clones only and misses some. The V and J calls and clone size come from that table; D and trimming were worked out from the DNA. The data hold some 260,000 clones, with roughly 90% observed a single time. Trimming left V 4 bases short and J 4 bases short, with 17 bases between. Germline V lookup: CDR1 MNHEY, CDR2 SMNVEV (reference sequence). The length of the CDR3 is 15 residues.

The sequencing sample was made of PBMCs or T cells enriched from blood (not recorded which). J is TRBJ2-7 and V is TRBV27, with D perhaps TRBD1 (5 bases). The clonotype comes from a woman in her 30s with acute COVID-19. CDR3 DNA sequence: TGTGCCAGCAGTTCTCCAGGGATGCCAGAGTACGAGCAGTACTTC. This translates into CASSSPGMPEYEQYF.